The rows below give T cell receptor beta chains drawn from one sample of a study of metastatic and nonmetastatic thyroid tumors. TCRdb reanalyzed the PCR reads with MiXCR. This repertoire shows roughly 8,700 clones, 29% found once; its top ten account for roughly a fifth. Sequencing used tumor tissue. Source of these receptors: a female donor with papillary thyroid cancer or a benign thyroid nodule (not recorded which). Some clones in this sample may be carry-over from other donors' samples. Both conserved end residues are part of each CDR3. Fields, in order: J gene, V gene, D gene, clone size, CDR3 DNA, CDR3 protein. The D gene is left open where the match is weak. Some rows have no size entry. The others give once, few or many, or a class for an expanded clone.

TRBJ2-5,TRBV2,-,-,TGTGCCAGCAGTGAAGGGACAACTAGCTGTGGAAAAGAGACCCAGTACTTC,CASSEGTTSCGKETQYF
TRBJ2-2,TRBV19,TRBD2,-,TGTGCCAGTAGTCCAACACCGGGACTAGCGGGAGGTGGGGAGCTGTTTTTT,CASSPTPGLAGGGELFF
TRBJ2-5,TRBV7-9,-,few,TGTGCCAGCAGCTTACAGGGAGAGACCCAGTACTTC,CASSLQGETQYF
TRBJ1-5,TRBV5-1,-,-,TGCGCCAGCAGCTTGGGGCAGGGGCGAAATCAGCCCCAGCATTTT,CASSLGQGRNQPQHF
TRBJ2-7,TRBV2,-,-,TGTGCCAGCAGTCACGCGTACTACGAGCAGTACTTC,CASSHAYYEQYF
TRBJ2-3,TRBV6-2/TRBV6-3,-,-,TGTTCCAGCAGTTACCCGCGGACTAACAGGGTCTCAGATACGCAGTATTTT,CSSSYPRTNRVSDTQYF
TRBJ2-2,TRBV7-2,TRBD1,-,TGTGCCAGCAGCCGGGACAGGGGTATCGGGGAGCTGTTTTTT,CASSRDRGIGELFF
TRBJ2-1,TRBV6-2/TRBV6-3,TRBD1,-,TGTGCCAGCAGTTTAAACAGGGGCAATGAGCAGTTCTTC,CASSLNRGNEQFF
TRBJ2-5,TRBV10-3,-,many,TGTGCCATCAGTGAGGGACAACCATCCAAAGAGACCCAGTACTTC,CAISEGQPSKETQYF
TRBJ1-2,TRBV6-5,-,-,TGTGCCAGCAGTTACACAGCCCTTTATGGCTACACCTTC,CASSYTALYGYTF
TRBJ2-7,TRBV20-1,TRBD2,-,TGCAGTGCTCTTAGCCAAGCGGGAGGGCCTCTCTACGAGCAGTACTTC,CSALSQAGGPLYEQYF
TRBJ2-1,TRBV12-3/TRBV12-4,-,medium-sized,TGTGCCAGCAGTGCTGACTCAGGGTTGGGGCAGTTCTTC,CASSADSGLGQFF
TRBJ2-3,TRBV4-2,-,many,TGTGCCAGCAGCCGGTACCTCGGCACAGATACGCAGTATTTT,CASSRYLGTDTQYF
TRBJ2-1,TRBV9,-,many,TGTGCCAGCAGCCCCGAGGGGGAAACCTACAATGAGCAGTTCTTC,CASSPEGETYNEQFF
TRBJ1-5,TRBV3-1,-,once,TGTGCCAGCAGCCAAAATGGGCCTCAGCCCCAGCATTTT,CASSQNGPQPQHF
TRBJ1-3,TRBV5-4,-,many,TGTGCCAGCAGCGTGGACAGCTTGGGAAACACCATATATTTT,CASSVDSLGNTIYF
TRBJ2-7,TRBV18,TRBD1,-,TGTGCCAGCTCACGCACTGGACAGGGTGTCGAGCAGTACTTC,CASSRTGQGVEQYF
TRBJ1-5,TRBV2,-,-,TGTGTCAGCAGTGAATCACTTCGAGGGGGTCTAGGTCAGCCCCAGCATTTT,CVSSESLRGGLGQPQHF
TRBJ2-7,TRBV5-5,TRBD1,many,TGTGCCAGCAGCCTGTTGGGACAGCATTACGAGCAGTACTTC,CASSLLGQHYEQYF
TRBJ1-2,TRBV30,-,once,TGTGCCGGAGGCCGGAGGATGGGCTACACCTTC,CAGGRRMGYTF
TRBJ1-3,TRBV3-1,-,many,TGTGCCAGCAGCCAAGGTTCTGGGGGGAGCGGAAACACCATATATTTT,CASSQGSGGSGNTIYF
TRBJ2-1,TRBV6-4,-,few,TGTGCCAGCAGTGAAAGGGGGGAAGGTGAGCAGTTCTTC,CASSERGEGEQFF
TRBJ2-3,TRBV13,-,-,TGTGCCAGCAGTGAATACACAGATACGCAGTATTTT,CASSEYTDTQYF